The next 30 T cell receptor delta chains were all read from a single sample in a study of gamma-delta T cells after stem cell transplantation. TCRdb reran clone calling via CATT on the RT-PCR reads. Of under 3,500 delta-chain clones in the sample, around 3.4% are singletons; the top ten hold 28%. The sequenced material came from gamma-delta T cells. These receptors came from a human donor. It is not recorded whose cells these are; they may come from a transplant donor.

This clone appeared a few times. This likely stems from a read error, as it lies one base from a far larger clone. The chain recombines TRDV2 with TRDJ3; 9 nucleotides line up with TRDD3. CDR3 length: 19 residues. Looked up from germline, CDR1 is GEAIGNYY and CDR2 is EKD. J was trimmed by 0 bases and V by 3 bases; bases with no gene match: 8. The CDR3 region is CACDVLLGDLSWDTRQMFF. CDR3 nucleotides: TGTGCCTGTGACGTCTTACTGGGGGACCTCTCCTGGGACACCCGACAGATGTTTTTC.

Comments on this clone: This sequence is one base from a far larger clone and is likely a read error. Other nucleotide sequences in the sample specify the same CDR3. J is TRDJ1 and V is TRDV2; 11 positions agree with TRDD3. CDR3 length equals 15 residues. Germline V gene data show CDR1 as GEAIGNYY and CDR2 as EKD. Written as DNA, the CDR3 is TGTGCCTGTGACACCCTGGGGGATACCGGCGATAAGCTCATCTTT. It yields the protein CACDTLGDTGDKLIF.

By share, this clone ranks as medium-sized. The J gene is TRDJ1, the V gene TRDV2; TRDD3 agrees at 9 bases. Trimming removed 1 base from V and 0 bases from J; junction bases left unmatched: 8. There are 17 residues in the CDR3. Germline loops: CDR1 GEAIGNYY, CDR2 EKD. As DNA, the CDR3 is TGTGCCTGTGACACACTGGGGATACGGGGGTACACCGATAAACTCATCTTT. Its protein is CACDTLGIRGYTDKLIF.

By sample fraction, this clone is medium-sized (0.01 to 0.1%). The chain carries TRDV2 and TRDJ1, with a tentative D call TRDD3 (5 bases). Germline V gives CDR1 GEAIGNYY, CDR2 EKD. V was clipped by 0 bases and J by 0 bases, with 16 bases between them. The CDR3 contains 17 residues. CDR3 DNA: TGTGCCTGTGACACCGTTGATGGGGCCCTGTACACCGATAAACTCATCTTT. It encodes CACDTVDGALYTDKLIF.

The chain carries TRDV2 and TRDJ1; 12 bases are shared with TRDD3. This CDR3 comprises 16 residues. Per the germline V gene, CDR1 is GEAIGNYY and CDR2 is EKD. Trimming cost V 3 bases and J 6 bases; bases outside gene matches: 10. Here the CDR3 reads CACDSVLLGDTYKLIF. In DNA, the CDR3 is TGTGCCTGTGACTCGGTGCTACTGGGGGATACCTATAAACTCATCTTT.

This clone rates as large. The sample has other DNA sequences that encode this CDR3 too. The rearrangement uses TRDV2 and TRDJ1; 8 nucleotides agree with TRDD3. V lost 3 bases and J lost 0; bases outside the gene matches: 5. Germline V gene data show CDR1 as GEAIGNYY and CDR2 as EKD. The CDR3 extends over 15 amino acids. This CDR3 reads CACDRLGGYTDKLIF. The CDR3 DNA sequence: TGTGCCTGTGACCGACTGGGGGGTTACACCGATAAACTCATCTTT.

This clone is labeled medium-sized. This chain connects TRDV2 to TRDJ1, with 7 bases that match TRDD3. Germline lookup yields CDR1 GEAIGNYY and CDR2 EKD. V was pared by 0 bases and J by 0 bases, with 12 bases of the junction left unmatched. This CDR3 is built from 18 residues. CDR3 bases: TGTGCCTGTGACACCGTGGGGGACCGGACTAAGTACACCGATAAACTCATCTTT. Its protein product is CACDTVGDRTKYTDKLIF.

This clone appeared a few times. A far larger clone is one nucleotide away, so this likely arose from a read error. The sample holds other DNA sequences that translate to the same CDR3. The chain links TRDV2 to TRDJ1; TRDD3 agrees at 10 bases. The CDR3 extends over 15 amino acids. The germline V gene has CDR1 GEAIGNYY and CDR2 EKD. In DNA, the CDR3 is TGTGCCTGTGACCCCTGGGGGATAAGCACCGATAAACTCATCTTC. Amino acids: CACDPWGISTDKLIF.

Details on this clone: A single base is all that separates this from a far larger clone, so a read error is likely. Other DNA sequences in this specimen translate into the identical CDR3. The chain uses TRDV2 and TRDJ1; weak D call: TRDD3 (6 bases). V was pared by 1 base and J by 8 bases, with 19 bases between. The CDR3 consists of 15 residues. Germline CDR1 reads GEAIGNYY; CDR2 reads EKD. The CDR3 coding sequence is TGTGCCTGTGACACACTTGAAGGGGGACCCCCGAAACTCATCTTT. It codes for CACDTLEGGPPKLIF.

This clone counts as medium-sized (0.01 to 0.1%). This may arise from a read error, as a much more abundant clone is one base away. V gene TRDV2 combines with J gene TRDJ1, with TRDD3 matching over 12 bases. Trimming took 1 base from V and 1 from J; bases not matched to a gene: 15. Germline V CDR1 and CDR2: GEAIGNYY, EKD. The CDR3 runs 20 residues. The CDR3 here is CACDTVAGGYAVGTTDKLIF. In DNA form, the CDR3 reads TGTGCCTGTGACACGGTTGCTGGGGGATACGCGGTGGGTACCACCGATAAACTCATCTTT.

This clone is judged medium-sized. The same CDR3 arises from other DNA sequences in this sample as well. The chain combines TRDV2 with TRDJ3; TRDD3 matches 7 bases. This CDR3 contains 21 residues. Looked up from germline, CDR1 is GEAIGNYY and CDR2 is EKD. J gave up 0 bases and V 0 bases, and 13 bases lay outside the gene matches. The CDR3 reads CACDTGPLGAPTSWDTRQMFF. DNA of the CDR3: TGTGCCTGTGACACCGGCCCTCTGGGGGCCCCGACCTCCTGGGACACCCGACAGATGTTTTTC.

The CDR3 nucleotides read TGTGCCTGTGTAGGGTTGGGGGATACGGCGGACACCGATAAACTCATCTTT. It codes for CACVGLGDTADTDKLIF. The chain combines TRDV2 with TRDJ1, with 11 nucleotides matching TRDD3. Trimming at V came to 5 bases and at J to 0 bases, leaving 10 bases not matched to a gene. Per the germline V gene, CDR1 is GEAIGNYY and CDR2 is EKD. The length of the CDR3 is 17 residues.

In this sample, this clone turned up a few times. The mismatch at residue 3 between this DNA's translation and the TCRdb protein of a much larger clone likely reflects a read error; the protein shown is translated from the DNA. DNA of the CDR3: TGTGCCCGTGCCGTCTTGGGGGCTAGGGAAGACAAACTCATCTTT. Translated: CARAVLGAREDKLIF. V is TRDV2 and J is TRDJ1; perhaps TRDD3 as D (6 bases). The CDR3 sequence is 15 residues long. Trimming removed 9 bases from V and 8 bases from J, with 27 bases in between. Per germline, CDR1 GEAIGNYY and CDR2 EKD.

Comments on this clone: A far larger clone is one base from this, pointing to a likely read error. In the same sample, other DNA sequences code for this CDR3. V usage is TRDV2 and J usage is TRDJ1; 7 bases map to TRDD3. Trimming took 4 bases from V and 9 from J; bases not matched to a gene: 13. The CDR3 spans 14 residues. From germline, CDR1 is GEAIGNYY and CDR2 EKD. CDR3 DNA sequence: TGTGCCTGTGATCTTACTGGGGATCGCGGTCAACTCATCTTT. Protein: CACDLTGDRGQLIF.

This clone was detected only a few times. For this DNA, TCRdb reports the protein of a much larger clone, which diverges at residue 4, most likely from a read error; the protein presented here is translated directly from the DNA. V usage is TRDV2 and J usage is TRDJ1; tentative D call: TRDD3 (5 bases). The CDR3 sequence is 16 residues long. Germline CDR1 and CDR2: GEAIGNYY and EKD. In DNA, the CDR3 is TGTGCCTGTGCCACCGTGGGGTTGCCGGTCACCGATAAACTCATCTTT. As protein: CACATVGLPVTDKLIF.

This clone was seen a few times. The protein given by TCRdb reflects a much larger clone and differs at residue 5 from this DNA's translation, likely from a read error; the protein shown is the DNA's translation. This chain links TRDV2 with TRDJ3; 8 bases fit TRDD3. Per germline, CDR1 GEAIGNYY and CDR2 EKD. Germline trimming cut 3 bases from V and 0 bases from J; bases unmatched to any gene: 9. This CDR3 comprises 19 residues. CDR3 sequence reads: CACDSTGGRSSWDTRQMFF. CDR3 coding DNA: TGTGCCTGTGACTCTACTGGGGGGCGTAGCTCCTGGGACACCCGACAGATGTTTTTC.

This clone was observed a few times. TCRdb records a much larger clone's protein for this DNA, with a difference at residue 3 that likely arises from a read error; the protein given is the translation of the DNA. The rearrangement joins TRDV2 to TRDJ1; 10 nucleotides match TRDD3. The CDR3 sequence is 16 residues long. Germline loops: CDR1 GEAIGNYY, CDR2 EKD. The CDR3 DNA is TGTGCCCGTGACACGCTGGGGGATATCGTCGCCGATAAACTCATCTTT. This codes for CARDTLGDIVADKLIF.

About this clone: One base away lies a much larger clone, so this may be a sequencing read error. Other DNA sequences within the sample encode an identical CDR3. In DNA, the CDR3 is TGTGCCTGTGATGTTGCTGGGCCGAAAAAAGGCACCGATAAACTCATCTTT. This encodes CACDVAGPKKGTDKLIF. V usage is TRDV2 and J usage is TRDJ1; the D gene is possibly TRDD3 (5 bases). The CDR3 covers 17 residues. The germline gives CDR1 GEAIGNYY, CDR2 EKD. V was trimmed by 4 bases and J by 1 base, leaving 21 bases between them.

As regards this clone: One end of the junction does not line up with germline, which may come from a read error. The J gene is TRDJ1, the V gene TRDV2, with 13 nucleotides matching TRDD3. Looked up from germline, CDR1 is GEAIGNYY and CDR2 is EKD. The CDR3 is made up of 25 amino acids. The CDR3 spells CACGTVSSEPRRVLLGDTRAGKLIF. The CDR3 region has the DNA TGTGCCTGTGGCACCGTGTCATCCGAACCCCGACGTGTCCTACTGGGGGATACGCGGGCCGGGAAACTCATCTTT.

In this sample, this clone turned up a few times. TCRdb attributes to this sequence the protein of a much larger clone, which differs from the DNA translation at residue 5; a read error is likely, and the protein displayed is translated from the DNA. This chain uses TRDV2 with TRDJ1, with 8 bases fitting TRDD3. There are 14 residues in the CDR3. Germline V gives CDR1 GEAIGNYY, CDR2 EKD. Losses at the gene ends were 3 bases for V and 5 bases for J; bases not matched to a gene: 7. DNA for the CDR3: TGTGCCTGTGACGCCGTGGGGGATGGGGATAAACTCATCTTT. Protein sequence: CACDAVGDGDKLIF.

The chain combines TRDV2 with TRDJ1; 9 nucleotides agree with TRDD3. CDR1 GEAIGNYY and CDR2 EKD come from the germline V gene. Unmatched junction bases numbered 8, after V lost 1 base and J lost 0 bases. The CDR3 covers 17 residues. The CDR3 protein is CACDTVLGDRNTDKLIF. The CDR3, as DNA: TGTGCCTGTGACACAGTTCTGGGGGATCGTAACACCGATAAACTCATCTTT.

By proportion, this clone is medium-sized. Different DNA sequences within this sample yield the same CDR3. The chain recombines TRDV2 with TRDJ1; 12 positions match TRDD3. V shed 3 bases and J 8 bases; nucleotides not matched to a gene: 12. This CDR3 contains 16 residues. CDR1 GEAIGNYY and CDR2 EKD come from the germline V gene. In DNA, the CDR3 is TGTGCCTGTGACTCAGTACTGGGGGATACCGAAAGAAAACTCATCTTT. Its translation is CACDSVLGDTERKLIF.

Remarks on this clone: A far larger clone is one nucleotide away, so this likely arose from a read error. Different DNA sequences within this sample yield the same CDR3. The J gene is TRDJ1, the V gene TRDV2, with 12 positions matching TRDD3. The germline gives CDR1 GEAIGNYY, CDR2 EKD. The CDR3 is 17 residues long. The CDR3 DNA follows: TGTGCCTGTGACACCGTGGACTGGGGGATACATACCGATAAACTCATTTTT. Translation: CACDTVDWGIHTDKLIF.

This clone came up a few times. TCRdb lists the protein of a much larger clone for this DNA, which differs at residue 5, so this is likely a read error; the protein given here is translated from the DNA itself. This sequence joins TRDV2 and TRDJ1; 8 bases are shared with TRDD3. CDR3 size: 18 residues. Germline V gene lookup returns CDR1 GEAIGNYY and CDR2 EKD. V gave up 3 bases and J gave up 0 bases; unmatched junction bases: 14. The CDR3 nucleotides read TGTGCCTGTGACTCCACCGCTGGGGGACCAGGAAACACCGATAAACTCATCTTT. This encodes CACDSTAGGPGNTDKLIF.

A note on this clone: The protein in TCRdb stems from a much larger clone and differs at residue 4 from this DNA's translation, likely a read error; here the protein is translated from the DNA. V usage is TRDV2 and J usage is TRDJ1, with 9 bases lining up with TRDD3. The CDR3 totals 19 residues. From germline, CDR1 is GEAIGNYY and CDR2 EKD. CDR3 nucleotides: TGTGCCTGTGGCACCGTTACTGGGGGACCTCACCCGTACACCGATAAACTCATCTTT. This gives the protein CACGTVTGGPHPYTDKLIF.

As concerns this clone: This may be a read error: a much more frequent sequence differs by one nucleotide. In nucleotides, the CDR3 is TGTGCCTTTGACACTCTGGGGACCCCCAAGTACACCGATAAACTCATCTTT. Residues: CAFDTLGTPKYTDKLIF. V usage is TRDV2 and J usage is TRDJ1, with D tentatively TRDD3 (6 bases). This CDR3 contains 17 residues. Per the germline V gene, CDR1 is GEAIGNYY and CDR2 is EKD.

On this clone itself: A far larger clone lies a single base away; this is likely a read error. Other DNA sequences in the sample encode the same CDR3. The chain is built from TRDV2 and TRDJ1; 8 nucleotides agree with TRDD3. Germline CDR1 and CDR2: GEAIGNYY and EKD. CDR3 size: 22 residues. V trimming: 0 bases; J trimming: 1 base; junction bases outside the gene matches: 24. CDR3 region: CACDTLLRSEVLGGSTTDKLIF. The CDR3 DNA is TGTGCCTGTGACACCCTTCTTAGATCGGAAGTACTGGGGGGTTCGACCACCGATAAACTCATCTTT.

This clone occurred a few times. The protein that TCRdb holds for this DNA derives from a much larger clone and differs from the translated DNA at residue 9, which likely indicates a read error; the protein shown here is translated from the DNA. The rearrangement uses TRDV2 and TRDJ1; D is possibly TRDD3 (5 bases). Trimming removed 3 bases at V and 7 bases at J, with 20 bases between. The CDR3 spans 15 residues. Germline CDR1 is GEAIGNYY and CDR2 is EKD. Here the CDR3 DNA reads TGTGCCTGTGACCTCGCGGGGGGGGTCGGCGGTAAACTCATCTTT. This codes for CACDLAGGVGGKLIF.

By sample fraction, this clone is medium-sized. This chain uses TRDV1 with TRDJ3, with TRDD3 matching over 10 bases. The CDR3 extends over 27 amino acids. CDR1 and CDR2 from the germline V gene are TSWWSYY and QGS. With 5 bases clipped from V and 0 bases from J, the junction kept 31 bases outside the gene matches. The CDR3 here is CALGKKEDLPVLGDPPWVSWDTRQMFF. Here the CDR3 DNA reads TGTGCTCTTGGGAAGAAGGAGGACCTACCCGTACTGGGGGATCCTCCCTGGGTCTCCTGGGACACCCGACAGATGTTTTTC.

The sample holds a few counts of this clone. This DNA translates differently at residue 11 from the TCRdb protein, which is that of a much larger clone; a read error is likely, and the protein shown is the DNA's own translation. V and J are TRDV2 and TRDJ1, with 11 bases that match TRDD3. V trimming: 3 bases; J trimming: 6 bases; junction bases outside the gene matches: 8. This CDR3 spans 15 amino acids. Germline lookup yields CDR1 GEAIGNYY and CDR2 EKD. Here the CDR3 DNA reads TGTGCCTGTGACCCGTTGCTGGGGGATACCTATAAACTCATCTTT. This encodes CACDPLLGDTYKLIF.